This T cell receptor beta chain was recovered during a study of tumor-infiltrating lymphocytes in primary liver carcinoma. Study overall: The patients comprised men and women between the ages of 30 and 69 years. Tumor staging was T1-T3 N0M0; sizes spanned roughly 4 to 10 cm across. Study outcomes and limitations: The study found a significantly higher top-250-clone fraction in tumors than in blood (p = 0.039). Researchers report that only about 7-25% of top clones turned up in all five tumor regions.

The investigators made TCR beta cDNA from about 510 ng total RNA, using a constant-region primer. Libraries for TCR beta were built through three nested multiplex PCR rounds, which together made up a slightly modified ARM-PCR procedure. The first two PCR rounds, approximately 10 cycles each, used TRBV1-TRBV30 forward primers and a C-beta reverse primer. TCRdb analysed the multiplex PCR reads with MiXCR anew, one entry per CDR3 protein. This table holds 60,000 to 90,000 distinct CDR3 sequences, approximately 70% found once. The tissue used was unsorted bulk material of about 19-31 mg. RNA and DNA were co-extracted from it with the AllPrep DNA/RNA mini kit. The germline V gene has CDR1 MDHEN and CDR2 SYDVKM. The CDR3 runs 15 residues. In the case of this clonotype: The antigen is not known. Since a much larger clone is just one base distant, this may be a read error.

V gene TRBV28 combines with J gene TRBJ1-1, with TRBD1 matching 8 bases. Sequencing was carried out using liver tumor tissue from sampling region 4. Indicated subset: tumor region T4, right-lateral pole. The source is a man aged 40-55 years with primary liver carcinoma and hepatitis B virus infection. The CDR3 sequence is CASKAGGRTDTETFF. CDR3 DNA sequence: TGTGCCAGCAAAGCAGGGGGCAGGACCGACACTGAAACTTTCTTT.